One and the same sample provided the 8 T cell receptor beta chains below, sequenced in a study of T cells in Graves' hyperthyroidism and ophthalmopathy. Amplification of TCR beta CDR3 regions was performed using RNA transcripts as template. TCR CDR3 regions were first amplified by RT-PCR with HTBI primers. One entry per CDR3 protein results from TCRdb running MiXCR on the multiplex PCR reads. The data hold 250,000 to 350,000 distinct CDR3 sequences, with 15% to 20% observed a single time. Sequencing used blood. These receptors were obtained from an older woman with Graves' ophthalmopathy.

The chain carries TRBV3-1 and TRBJ1-3; D remains unclear. V lost 2 bases to trimming and J lost 3 bases, with 5 bases between them. The germline CDR1 and CDR2 sequences are LGHDT and YNNKEL (reference sequence). This CDR3 contains 13 residues. The CDR3 DNA reads TGTGCCAGCAGCCAATCGGGTGGAAACACCATATATTTT. The encoded protein is CASSQSGGNTIYF.

The table lists this clonotype with a count of one. J is TRBJ2-1 and V is TRBV7-9, with 11 bases lining up with TRBD2. The germline gives CDR1 SEHNR, CDR2 FQNEAQ (reference sequence). This CDR3 is 16 amino acids long. V lost 5 bases, J lost 2 bases, and 5 bases stayed unmatched. The CDR3 nucleotides read TGTGCCAGCAGCATACGACTAGCGGGGACCTACAATGAGCAGTTCTTC. Amino acid sequence: CASSIRLAGTYNEQFF.

This sequence joins TRBV19 and TRBJ2-5; the match to TRBD2 covers 10 bases. J was trimmed by 4 bases and V by 4 bases; bases with no gene match: 12. The CDR3 is 17 amino acids. Germline-derived CDR1 and CDR2 are LNHDA and SQIVND (reference sequence). For the CDR3, the DNA is TGTGCCAGTAGTACCTCCAGAAGCGGGAGGGCCTTAGAGACCCAGTACTTC. Translating it yields CASSTSRSGRALETQYF. The full variable domain, its missing parts supplied by reference TRBV19 and TRBJ2-5, is DGGITQSPKYLFRKEGQNVTLSCEQNLNHDAMYWYRQDPGQGLRLIYYSQIVNDFQKGDIAEGYSVSREKKESFPLTVTSAQKNPTAFYLCASSTSRSGRALETQYFGPGTRLLVL.

The CDR3 region has the DNA TGTGCCAGCAGCTTAGTGGGGGGGGGGGGCGTCTCTGGAAACACCATATATTTT. Translated, it gives CASSLVGGGGVSGNTIYF. The genes are TRBV7-2 and TRBJ1-3; possible D gene TRBD1, 6 bases. The V end was cut by 1 base, the J end by 0 bases, with 16 bases between. This CDR3 is built from 18 residues. Germline assignment: CDR1 SGHTA and CDR2 FQGNSA.

This clonotype was counted at least ten times. The genes are TRBV5-1 and TRBJ2-3; D may be TRBD2 (7 bases). The CDR3 runs 15 residues. Germline CDR1 and CDR2: SGHRS and YFSETQ. Trimming shortened V by 0 bases and J by 4 bases, and 12 bases separated the two germline ends. CDR3 sequence (DNA): TGCGCCAGCAGCTTGGTGGGGGGGCAGTCAGATACGCAGTATTTT. Amino acid sequence: CASSLVGGQSDTQYF.

The chain employs TRBV19 and TRBJ1-4, with TRBD1 matching over 7 bases. V lost 1 base, J lost 5 bases, and 4 bases stayed unmatched. The germline CDR1 and CDR2 sequences are LNHDA and SQIVND (reference sequence). This CDR3 has 15 amino acids. The CDR3: CASSIAGQANEKLFF. As DNA, the CDR3 is TGTGCCAGTAGTATAGCCGGACAGGCGAATGAAAAACTGTTTTTT.

J is TRBJ2-7 and V is TRBV18, with 11 bases fitting TRBD1. The V segment lost 3 bases and the J segment 1 base; nucleotides outside the gene matches: 5. The CDR3 spans 16 residues. The germline V gene encodes CDR1 KGHSH and CDR2 LQKENI. The CDR3 region has the DNA TGTGCCAGCTCACCCACCGGGACAGGGGGTTCCTACGAGCAGTACTTC. Amino acids: CASSPTGTGGSYEQYF. Supplemented by reference TRBV18 and TRBJ2-7, the full variable domain reads NAGVMQNPRHLVRRRGQEARLRCSPMKGHSHVYWYRQLPEEGLKFMVYLQKENIIDESGMPKERFSAEFPKEGPSILRIQQVVRGDSAAYFCASSPTGTGGSYEQYFGPGTRLTVT.

This clonotype has at least ten counts. The chain employs TRBV4-2 and TRBJ1-1, with 9 positions matching TRBD1. The germline CDR1 and CDR2 sequences are LGHNA and YNFKEQ. The V and J ends lost 2 bases and 4 bases, in that order; junction bases with no gene match: 5. This CDR3 comprises 15 residues. The CDR3 nucleotides read TGTGCCAGCAGCCAATATCCGGGACAGGGCACTGAAGCTTTCTTT. It specifies CASSQYPGQGTEAFF.